This T cell receptor (beta chain) derives from a study of cytotoxic CD8 clonotypes in ibrutinib-treated CLL. Study-level information: For this cohort, patients were roughly eleven relapsed/refractory and about 14 treatment-naive, while 17 to 18 were IGHV unmutated.

V dropped 0 bases and J dropped 3 bases, with 19 bases sitting between them. The CDR3 loop spans 18 amino acids. The germline gives CDR1 MNHEY, CDR2 SMNVEV (reference sequence). Details on this clone: Its antigen is unknown.

Profiling relied on immunoSEQ multiplex PCR, and the TCRdb table lists in-frame clones only, not all of them. This sample has about 140,000 clones, with approximately 90% found just once. Around 2 micrograms of genomic DNA (from cryopreserved PBMCs) were used for TCR beta libraries. Study-level findings and limits: Public clonotypes (which were uncommon) either contracted or remained stable on treatment.

This chain connects TRBV27 to TRBJ2-3, with D perhaps TRBD1 (5 bases). This sample comprised PBMCs, obtained after 12 months of ibrutinib treatment. The TCR sequence derives from a human donor with chronic lymphocytic leukemia. The CDR3 nucleotides read TGTGCCAGCAGTTTATCGGGCCCTGGGGCGCTCAGGACAGATACGCAGTATTTT. Amino acid sequence: CASSLSGPGALRTDTQYF.